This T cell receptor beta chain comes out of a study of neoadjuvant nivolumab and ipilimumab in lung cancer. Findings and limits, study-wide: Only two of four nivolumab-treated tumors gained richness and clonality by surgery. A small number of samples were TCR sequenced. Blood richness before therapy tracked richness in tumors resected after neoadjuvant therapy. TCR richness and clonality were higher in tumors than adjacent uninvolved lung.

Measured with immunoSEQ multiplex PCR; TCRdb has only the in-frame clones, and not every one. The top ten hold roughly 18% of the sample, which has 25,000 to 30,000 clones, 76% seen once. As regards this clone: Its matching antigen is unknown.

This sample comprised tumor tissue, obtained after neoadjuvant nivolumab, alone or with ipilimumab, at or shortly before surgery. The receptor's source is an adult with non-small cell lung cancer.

The CDR3 nucleotides are TGTGCCAGCAGCTCCGACAGGGGGCGATGGAACGAGCAGTACTTC. Translating gives CASSSDRGRWNEQYF. The genes are TRBV6-1 and TRBJ2-7; 10 bases line up with TRBD1. Germline CDR1 and CDR2: MNHNS and SASEGT. There are 15 residues in the CDR3. V trimming: 6 bases; J trimming: 5 bases; junction bases outside the gene matches: 10.